These 4 T cell receptor beta chains came from one sample sequenced in a study of T-cell memory formation after mild COVID-19. A single record per CDR3 protein comes from TCRdb applying MiXCR to the 5' RACE reads. The data contain 260,000 or so distinct CDR3 sequences, 16% of them singletons. Input material: PBMCs or a T cell subset sorted from them (not recorded which). These receptors were taken from a man aged 18 to 29 who had mild COVID-19 (a few samples of this study predate the infection). Cell type and time point are not known.

The chain uses TRBV12-3 or TRBV12-4 and TRBJ1-2; D gene unclear. This CDR3 is 13 amino acids long. V was pared by 5 bases and J by 8 bases, with 15 bases between. The CDR3 protein is CASSTETVMGYTF. As DNA, the CDR3 is TGTGCCAGCAGTACAGAAACGGTTATGGGCTACACCTTC.

This clonotype was observed a few times. This rearrangement joins TRBV28 to TRBJ2-3; TRBD1 or TRBD2 may be the D gene (5 bases each). This CDR3 comprises 13 residues. V was clipped by 9 bases and J by 0 bases, with 10 bases between them. Germline assignment: CDR1 MDHEN and CDR2 SYDVKM. This CDR3 is CASLGPSTDTQYF. CDR3 nucleotides: TGTGCCAGTTTGGGACCGAGCACAGATACGCAGTATTTT. Looking up the rest from reference TRBV28 and TRBJ2-3 gives the full variable domain: DVKVTQSSRYLVKRTGEKVFLECVQDMDHENMFWYRQDPGLGLRLIYFSYDVKMKEKGDIPEGYSVSREKKERFSLILESASTNQTSMYLCASLGPSTDTQYFGPGTRLTVL.

This clonotype occurred a few times. The chain employs TRBV20-1 and TRBJ2-1; the match to TRBD1 covers 8 bases. CDR1 is DFQATT and CDR2 is SNEGSKA in the germline V gene (reference sequence). V shed 6 bases, J shed 10 bases, and the junction held 8 bases outside the gene matches. The CDR3 contains 12 residues. CDR3 in DNA: TGCAGTGCCACCGCAGGGGGCTGGGAGCAGTTCTTC. This gives the protein CSATAGGWEQFF.

Here the CDR3 DNA reads TGCGCCAGCAGCTTGGAAGGGGGAGGGCAAGAGACCCAGTACTTC. Translation: CASSLEGGGQETQYF. The V call is TRBV5-1, the J call TRBJ2-5; D is perhaps TRBD2 (7 bases). Germline V gene sequence: CDR1 SGHRS, CDR2 YFSETQ. This CDR3 region has 15 residues. The ends were cut back, 0 bases at V and 2 bases at J, with 11 bases in the middle.